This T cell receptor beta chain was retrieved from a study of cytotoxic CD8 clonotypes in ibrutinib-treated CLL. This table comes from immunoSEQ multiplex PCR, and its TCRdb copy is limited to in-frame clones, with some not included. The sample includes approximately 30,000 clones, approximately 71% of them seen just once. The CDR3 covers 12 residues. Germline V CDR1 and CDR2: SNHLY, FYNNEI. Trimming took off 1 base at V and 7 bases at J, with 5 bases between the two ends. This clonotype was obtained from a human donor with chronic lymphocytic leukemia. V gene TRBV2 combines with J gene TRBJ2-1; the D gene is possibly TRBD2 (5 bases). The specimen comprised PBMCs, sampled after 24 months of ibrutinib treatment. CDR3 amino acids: CASSEERNEQFF. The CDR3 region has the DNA TGTGCCAGCAGTGAAGAGCGGAATGAGCAGTTCTTC.